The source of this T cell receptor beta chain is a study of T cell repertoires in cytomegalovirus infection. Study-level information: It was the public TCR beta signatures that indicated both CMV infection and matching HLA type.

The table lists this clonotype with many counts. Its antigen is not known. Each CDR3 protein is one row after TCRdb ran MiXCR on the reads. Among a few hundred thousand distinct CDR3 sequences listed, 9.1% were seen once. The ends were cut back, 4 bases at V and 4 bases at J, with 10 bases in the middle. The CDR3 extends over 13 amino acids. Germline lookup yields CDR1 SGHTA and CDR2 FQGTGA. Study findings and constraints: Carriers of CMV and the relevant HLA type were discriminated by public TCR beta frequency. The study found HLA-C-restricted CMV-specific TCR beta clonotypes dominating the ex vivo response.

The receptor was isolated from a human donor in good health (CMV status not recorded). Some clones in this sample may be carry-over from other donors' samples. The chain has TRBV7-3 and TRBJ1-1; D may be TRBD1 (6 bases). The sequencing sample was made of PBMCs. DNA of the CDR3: TGTGCCAGCAGCTCACAGGGAAGCACTGAAGCTTTCTTT. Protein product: CASSSQGSTEAFF.